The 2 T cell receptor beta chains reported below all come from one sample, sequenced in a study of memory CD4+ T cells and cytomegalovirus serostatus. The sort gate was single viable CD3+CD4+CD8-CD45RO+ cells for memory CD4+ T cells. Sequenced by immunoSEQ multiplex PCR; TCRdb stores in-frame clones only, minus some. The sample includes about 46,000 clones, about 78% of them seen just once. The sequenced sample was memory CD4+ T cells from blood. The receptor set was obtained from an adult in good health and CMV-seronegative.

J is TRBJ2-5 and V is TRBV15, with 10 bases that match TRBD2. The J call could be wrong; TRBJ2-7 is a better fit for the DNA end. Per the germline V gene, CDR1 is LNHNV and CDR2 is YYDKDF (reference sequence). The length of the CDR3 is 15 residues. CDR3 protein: CATSSSGGPSYEQYF. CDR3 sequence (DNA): TGTGCCACCAGCAGTAGCGGGGGGCCCTCCTACGAGCAGTACTTC.

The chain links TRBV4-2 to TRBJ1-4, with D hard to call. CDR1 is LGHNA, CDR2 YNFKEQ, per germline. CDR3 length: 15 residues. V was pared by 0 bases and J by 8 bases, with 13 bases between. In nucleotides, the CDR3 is TGTGCCAGCAGCCAAGATCAGGTCCGGCGGGAAAAACTGTTTTTT. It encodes CASSQDQVRREKLFF.